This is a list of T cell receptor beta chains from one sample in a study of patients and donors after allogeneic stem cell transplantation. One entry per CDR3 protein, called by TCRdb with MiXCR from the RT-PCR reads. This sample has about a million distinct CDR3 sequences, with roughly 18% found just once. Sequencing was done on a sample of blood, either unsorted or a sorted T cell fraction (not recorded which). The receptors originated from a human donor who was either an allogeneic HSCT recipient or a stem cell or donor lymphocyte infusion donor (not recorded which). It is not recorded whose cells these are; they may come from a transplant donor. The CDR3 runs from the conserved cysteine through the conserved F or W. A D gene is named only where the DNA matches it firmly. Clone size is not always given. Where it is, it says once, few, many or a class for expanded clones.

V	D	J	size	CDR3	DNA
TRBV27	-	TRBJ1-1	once	CASSLVQGSNTNTEAFF	TGTGCCAGCAGTTTGGTCCAGGGAAGTAACACGAACACTGAAGCTTTCTTT
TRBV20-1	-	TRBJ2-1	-	CSAHGYRDTWNEQFF	TGCAGTGCTCACGGATACAGGGACACATGGAATGAGCAGTTCTTC
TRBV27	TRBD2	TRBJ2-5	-	CASSLIAGGARETQYF	TGTGCCAGCAGTTTAATTGCGGGAGGGGCTCGGGAGACCCAGTACTTC
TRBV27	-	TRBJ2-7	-	CASTRGDLNEQYF	TGTGCCAGCACCAGGGGCGACCTCAACGAGCAGTACTTC
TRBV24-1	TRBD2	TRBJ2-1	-	CATSDVPGLVTNEQFF	TGTGCCACCAGTGATGTCCCGGGACTAGTAACCAATGAGCAGTTCTTC
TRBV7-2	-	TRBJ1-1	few	CASSFKQGVKAFF	TGTGCCAGCAGCTTCAAACAGGGAGTTAAGGCTTTCTTT
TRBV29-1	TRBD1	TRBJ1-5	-	CSVAWGTGSNQPQHF	TGCAGCGTCGCCTGGGGGACAGGGAGCAATCAGCCCCAGCATTTT
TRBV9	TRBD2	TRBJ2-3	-	CASSVSGVVSDTQYF	TGTGCCAGCAGCGTTAGCGGGGTGGTATCAGATACGCAGTATTTT
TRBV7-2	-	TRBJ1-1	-	CASRTRQRNTEAFF	TGTGCCAGCAGAACAAGACAGCGGAACACTGAAGCTTTCTTT
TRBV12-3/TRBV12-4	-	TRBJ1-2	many	CASTHPGEYGYTF	TGTGCCAGCACCCACCCCGGGGAGTATGGCTACACCTTC
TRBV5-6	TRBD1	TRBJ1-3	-	CASSLVGQGNGNTIYF	TGTGCCAGCAGCTTGGTGGGACAGGGGAATGGAAACACCATATATTTT
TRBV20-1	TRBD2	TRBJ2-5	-	CSGEGLAIPGQETQYF	TGCAGTGGAGAGGGACTAGCGATACCCGGGCAAGAGACCCAGTACTTC
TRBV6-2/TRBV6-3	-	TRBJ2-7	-	CASTKTGGEQYF	TGTGCCAGCACCAAGACAGGCGGGGAGCAGTACTTC
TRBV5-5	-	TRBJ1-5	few	CASSVKVWQPQHF	TGTGCCAGCAGCGTAAAAGTCTGGCAGCCCCAGCATTTT
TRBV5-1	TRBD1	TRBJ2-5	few	CASSVGPLRTGGETQYF	TGCGCCAGCAGCGTAGGACCCCTTCGGACAGGGGGCGAGACCCAGTACTTC
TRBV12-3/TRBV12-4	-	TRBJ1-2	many	CASSFKSPAPYGYTF	TGTGCCAGCAGTTTTAAGTCCCCAGCCCCCTATGGCTACACCTTC
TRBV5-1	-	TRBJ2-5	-	CAIRDGKETQYF	TGCGCCATCCGGGACGGGAAAGAGACCCAGTACTTC
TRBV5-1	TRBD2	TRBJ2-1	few	CASSLVVLAGSARYNEQFF	TGCGCCAGCAGCTTGGTGGTTCTAGCGGGATCAGCCCGCTACAATGAGCAGTTCTTC
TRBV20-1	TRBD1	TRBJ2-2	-	CSARTGLSPNTGELFF	TGCAGTGCTAGGACAGGGCTTTCCCCCAACACCGGGGAGCTGTTTTTT
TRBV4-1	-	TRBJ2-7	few	CASSQDWQGYEQYF	TGCGCCAGCAGCCAAGATTGGCAGGGGTACGAGCAGTACTTC
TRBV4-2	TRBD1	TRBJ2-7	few	CASSQWDRSSYEQYF	TGTGCCAGCAGCCAATGGGACAGGAGCTCCTACGAGCAGTACTTC
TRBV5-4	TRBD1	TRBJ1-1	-	CASSLVVGTGSTEAFF	TGTGCCAGCAGCTTGGTCGTTGGGACAGGGAGCACTGAAGCTTTCTTT
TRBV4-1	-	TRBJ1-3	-	CASSPYPTGNTIYF	TGCGCCAGCAGCCCATACCCGACGGGAAACACCATATATTTT
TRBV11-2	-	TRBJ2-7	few	CASSLGQEWYEQYF	TGTGCCAGCAGCTTAGGGCAGGAATGGTACGAGCAGTACTTC
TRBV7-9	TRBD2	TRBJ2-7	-	CASSLVGEGTRNEQYF	TGTGCCAGCAGCTTAGTTGGGGAGGGAACAAGGAACGAGCAGTACTTC
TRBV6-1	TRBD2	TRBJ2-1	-	CASSPPTSGIRDEQFF	TGTGCCAGCAGCCCACCGACTAGCGGGATCCGCGATGAGCAGTTCTTC
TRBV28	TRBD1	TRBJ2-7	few	CASSFLDRGYEQYF	TGTGCCAGCAGTTTCCTGGACAGGGGCTACGAGCAGTACTTC
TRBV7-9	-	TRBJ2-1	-	CASSLWRPLGHTEQFF	TGTGCCAGCAGCTTATGGCGCCCTTTAGGGCACACTGAGCAGTTCTTC
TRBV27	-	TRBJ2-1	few	CASSPGLNYNEQFF	TGTGCCAGCAGTCCAGGACTAAACTACAATGAGCAGTTCTTC
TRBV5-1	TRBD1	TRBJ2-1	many	CASSRGQGSREQFF	TGCGCCAGCAGCCGAGGACAGGGGTCGAGGGAGCAGTTCTTC
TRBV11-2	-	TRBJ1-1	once	CASPGGQENTEAFF	TGTGCCAGCCCGGGGGGACAAGAGAACACTGAAGCTTTCTTT
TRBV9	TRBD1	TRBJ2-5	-	CASSVGPGGQETQYF	TGTGCCAGCAGCGTAGGCCCAGGGGGCCAAGAGACCCAGTACTTC
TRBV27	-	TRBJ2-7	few	CASSLIAEPISGLEQYF	TGTGCCAGCAGTTTAATAGCGGAGCCTATCTCTGGCCTCGAGCAGTACTTC
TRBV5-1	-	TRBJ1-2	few	CASTQSGSSGYTF	TGCGCCAGCACACAATCCGGGAGTTCCGGCTACACCTTC
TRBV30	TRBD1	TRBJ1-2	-	CAWSGDSGTYGYTF	TGTGCCTGGAGCGGGGACAGCGGTACCTATGGCTACACCTTC
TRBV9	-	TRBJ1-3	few	CASSVSGLDGNTIYF	TGTGCCAGCAGCGTATCCGGACTTGATGGAAACACCATATATTTT
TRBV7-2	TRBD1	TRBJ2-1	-	CASALLSDRWGHNEQFF	TGTGCCAGCGCCCTACTCTCGGACAGGTGGGGTCACAATGAGCAGTTCTTC
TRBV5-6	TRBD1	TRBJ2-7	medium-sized	CASSLRTGPHLLYEQYF	TGTGCCAGCAGCTTGAGGACAGGGCCGCATTTGCTCTACGAGCAGTACTTC
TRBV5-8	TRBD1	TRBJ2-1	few	CASSLGGQGDNEQFF	TGTGCCAGCAGCTTGGGAGGACAGGGGGACAATGAGCAGTTCTTC
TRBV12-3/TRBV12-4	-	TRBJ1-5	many	CASSLGKNQPQHF	TGTGCCAGCAGTTTAGGGAAGAATCAGCCCCAGCATTTT
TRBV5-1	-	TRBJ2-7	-	CASSGRDRPYEQYF	TGCGCCAGCAGCGGCCGGGACCGGCCCTACGAGCAGTACTTC
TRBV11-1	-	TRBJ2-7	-	CASSLMTGGTGEQYF	TGTGCCAGCAGCTTAATGACAGGAGGTACGGGAGAGCAGTACTTC
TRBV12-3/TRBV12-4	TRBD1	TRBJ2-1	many	CASSLIRTGIGKVEQFF	TGTGCCAGCAGCCTTATACGGACAGGGATCGGTAAGGTCGAGCAGTTCTTC
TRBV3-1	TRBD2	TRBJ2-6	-	CASSLGLAGSSGANVLTF	TGTGCCAGCAGTCTTGGACTAGCGGGATCTTCCGGGGCCAACGTCCTGACTTTC
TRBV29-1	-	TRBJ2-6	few	CSVDEQEDSGANVLTF	TGCAGCGTTGATGAACAGGAAGACTCTGGGGCCAACGTCCTGACTTTC
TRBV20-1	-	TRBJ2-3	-	CSARVSPGPPSSTQYF	TGCAGTGCTAGAGTTTCGCCGGGACCTCCTTCATCTACGCAGTATTTT
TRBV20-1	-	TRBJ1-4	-	CSARGTADNEKLFF	TGCAGTGCTAGAGGGACAGCTGATAATGAAAAACTGTTTTTT
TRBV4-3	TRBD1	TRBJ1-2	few	CASSQGQGATDYGYTF	TGCGCCAGCAGCCAAGGACAGGGGGCGACTGACTATGGCTACACCTTC
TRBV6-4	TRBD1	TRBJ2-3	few	CASSDPGQGIDTQYF	TGTGCCAGCAGTGACCCTGGACAGGGTATAGATACGCAGTATTTT
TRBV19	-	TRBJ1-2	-	CASRRNGEAHGYTF	TGTGCCAGTAGGAGAAACGGTGAGGCTCATGGCTACACCTTC
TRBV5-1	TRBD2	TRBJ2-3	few	CASSSSRLADYTDTQYF	TGCGCCAGCAGCTCTTCGCGACTAGCGGATTACACAGATACGCAGTATTTT
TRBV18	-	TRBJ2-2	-	CASSQRTRQNTGEQFF	TGTGCCAGCTCACAGCGGACACGGCAGAACACCGGGGAGCAGTTTTTT
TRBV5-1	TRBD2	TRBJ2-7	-	CASSYLAGDPEQYF	TGCGCCAGCAGCTACCTAGCGGGAGATCCCGAGCAGTACTTC
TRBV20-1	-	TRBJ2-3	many	CSARWMLGPDTQYF	TGCAGTGCTAGGTGGATGTTGGGACCAGATACGCAGTATTTT
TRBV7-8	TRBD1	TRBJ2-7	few	CASSLVGTVSEQYF	TGTGCCAGCAGCTTAGTTGGGACAGTTTCCGAGCAGTACTTC
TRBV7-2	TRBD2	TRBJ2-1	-	CASSPTPGLAGEQFF	TGTGCCAGCAGCCCCACCCCGGGACTAGCGGGAGAGCAGTTCTTC
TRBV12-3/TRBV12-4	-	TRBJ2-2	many	CASGPSGLNTGELFF	TGTGCCAGCGGCCCCTCGGGACTCAACACCGGGGAGCTGTTTTTT
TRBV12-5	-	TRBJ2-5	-	CASGLVPGTQYF	TGTGCTAGTGGTTTGGTACCCGGGACCCAGTACTTC
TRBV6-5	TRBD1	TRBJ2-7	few	CASSYSINRGPEQYF	TGTGCCAGCAGTTACTCGATAAACAGGGGGCCCGAGCAGTACTTC